Below, 8 T cell receptor beta chains from the same sample are listed, as sequenced in a study of control samples from healthy donors and cancer patients. Generated by immunoSEQ multiplex PCR, the TCRdb table keeps only in-frame clones and is missing some. This table holds over 100,000 clones, roughly 92% found once. The specimen was blood. These receptors came from a young man in good health.

This chain links TRBV6-5 with TRBJ1-5; possibly TRBD1 for D (6 bases). The V gene's germline CDR1 is MNHEY and CDR2 SVGAGI. CDR3 size: 15 residues. V lost 6 bases and J 5 bases, leaving 17 bases between the germline ends. In DNA form, the CDR3 reads TGTGCCAGCAGGCCTGGTTGGGGGCCGGATCAGCCCCAGCATTTT. The encoded protein is CASRPGWGPDQPQHF.

This chain connects TRBV10-1 to TRBJ1-6; TRBD1 matches at 10 bases. CDR3 length: 16 residues. CDR1 and CDR2 from the germline V gene are WNHNN and SYGVQD (reference sequence). V lost 7 bases, J lost 8 bases, and 11 bases stayed unmatched. The CDR3 here is CASTTRTGGKDSPLHF. The DNA for the CDR3 is TGCGCCAGCACTACTCGGACAGGGGGAAAAGATTCACCCCTCCACTTT.

The rearrangement uses TRBV5-4 and TRBJ2-5; either TRBD1 or TRBD2 may fit D (5 bases each). The germline gives CDR1 SGHNT, CDR2 YYREEE (reference sequence). The CDR3 is made up of 16 amino acids. Trimming left V 3 bases short and J 2 bases short, with 17 bases between. The CDR3 coding sequence is TGTGCCAGCAGCTCAGGGCATGCGGGTCAACAAGAGACCCAGTACTTC. Its translation: CASSSGHAGQQETQYF.

The chain is built from TRBV7-9 and TRBJ1-1; D is undetermined. Looked up from germline, CDR1 is SEHNR and CDR2 is FQNEAQ (reference sequence). The CDR3 is 12 residues long. V was cut by 10 bases and J by 0 bases, with 9 bases left in between. The CDR3 DNA follows: TGTGCCACCCGGGATCTGAACACTGAAGCTTTCTTT. Translation gives CATRDLNTEAFF.

This chain links TRBV9 with TRBJ2-7; 8 bases line up with TRBD2. Germline lookup yields CDR1 SGDLS and CDR2 YYNGEE. The CDR3 covers 16 residues. Germline trimming cut 2 bases from V and 0 bases from J; bases unmatched to any gene: 7. The CDR3 nucleotides read TGTGCCAGCAGCGTGGGAAGCGGGGGAGTCTCCTACGAGCAGTACTTC. Translated, it gives CASSVGSGGVSYEQYF.

The chain carries TRBV7-9 and TRBJ2-7, with D maybe TRBD1 (6 bases). The germline gives CDR1 SEHNR, CDR2 FQNEAQ (reference sequence). This CDR3 contains 15 residues. With 5 bases removed from V and 3 bases from J, the gap between germline ends came to 17 bases. In nucleotides, the CDR3 is TGTGCCAGCAGCCTCGTAGGGGGAAGCCGCTACGAGCAGTACTTC. Protein: CASSLVGGSRYEQYF.

The chain combines TRBV18 with TRBJ1-5; 7 nucleotides agree with TRBD1. J was trimmed by 5 bases and V by 3 bases; bases with no gene match: 4. Germline V gives CDR1 KGHSH, CDR2 LQKENI. The CDR3 length is 14 residues. The CDR3: CASSPEQGYQPQHF. The CDR3 coding sequence is TGTGCCAGCTCACCCGAACAGGGGTATCAGCCCCAGCATTTT.

On this clone: This specimen includes other DNA sequences encoding the same CDR3. This chain uses TRBV5-1 with TRBJ2-3; 11 nucleotides align to TRBD1. Germline V gene sequence: CDR1 SGHRS, CDR2 YFSETQ. This CDR3 is built from 15 residues. Unmatched junction bases numbered 4, after V lost 4 bases and J lost 3 bases. CDR3: CASSLGQGGTDTQYF. DNA for the CDR3: TGCGCCAGCAGCCTGGGACAGGGGGGGACAGATACGCAGTATTTT.